These 25 T cell receptor beta chains were sequenced from one sample in a study of human T cells and chemical hapten exposure. In TCRdb, the RACE reads were re-called with MiXCR into one record per CDR3 protein. The sample consists of around 350,000 distinct CDR3 sequences, around 5.5% of them appearing once. Time point reported: pre-sensitization, week 0. Treatment given: therapeutic diphenylcyclopropenone sensitization with weekly scalp DPC. The sample was whole blood, taken in connection with sensitization to the hapten diphenylcyclopropenone (DPC). The receptors shown here come from a woman aged 18-29 years with alopecia areata. Some clones in this sample may be carry-over from other donors' samples.

The chain recombines TRBV20-1 with TRBJ2-3; 15 bases map to TRBD2. Germline CDR1 is DFQATT and CDR2 is SNEGSKA (reference sequence). The V segment lost 5 bases and the J segment 0 bases; nucleotides outside the gene matches: 12. This CDR3 is built from 19 residues. The CDR3 DNA reads TGCAGTGCTTTCGGACTAGCGGGGGGGCCGGCCACCAGCACAGATACGCAGTATTTT. It encodes CSAFGLAGGPATSTDTQYF.

This clonotype was counted at least ten times. The CDR3, as DNA: TGCGCCAGCAGCTTGGTAGGTGGTTCTCAGCCCCAGCATTTT. Translating gives CASSLVGGSQPQHF. The J gene is TRBJ1-5, the V gene TRBV5-1, with D hard to call. This CDR3 comprises 14 residues. Per germline, CDR1 SGHRS and CDR2 YFSETQ. V was trimmed by 0 bases and J by 6 bases, leaving 10 bases between them. The whole variable domain, remainder taken from reference TRBV5-1 and TRBJ1-5, is KAGVTQTPRYLIKTRGQQVTLSCSPISGHRSVSWYQQTPGQGLQFLFEYFSETQRNKGNFPGRFSGRQFSNSRSEMNVSTLELGDSALYLCASSLVGGSQPQHFGDGTRLSIL.

This clonotype turned up a few times. The chain is built from TRBV20-1 and TRBJ1-5; D gene uncertain. This CDR3 comprises 15 residues. From germline, CDR1 is DFQATT and CDR2 SNEGSKA (reference sequence). V was cut by 3 bases and J by 0 bases, with 12 bases left in between. The CDR3 nucleotides are TGCAGTGCTAGTCGGCTGAGCCCTAGCAATCAGCCCCAGCATTTT. Residues: CSASRLSPSNQPQHF.

A remark on this clonotype: A read error may explain this, as a much larger clone is one base away. The J gene is TRBJ1-2, the V gene TRBV6-5; D is ambiguous. The CDR3 has 14 amino acids. Germline V gene lookup returns CDR1 MNHEY and CDR2 SVGAGI. CDR3 residues: CAGSYSLLSEGYTF. In DNA form, the CDR3 reads TGTGCCGGCAGTTACTCGTTACTCTCGGAAGGCTACACCTTC.

This clonotype has just a few counts. This chain connects TRBV24-1 to TRBJ2-2; weak D call: TRBD2 (7 bases). V gave up 9 bases and J gave up 4 bases, with 11 bases separating them. The CDR3 totals 13 residues. Germline V gene data show CDR1 as KGHDR and CDR2 as SFDVKD. For the CDR3, the DNA is TGTGCCACCTCGGGGGGCTTCACCGGGGAGCTGTTTTTT. This translates into CATSGGFTGELFF.

This clonotype was picked up many times. The J gene is TRBJ1-2, the V gene TRBV6-5; D is unresolved. CDR3 length: 16 amino acids. V lost 4 bases and J lost 4, with 19 bases in between. Germline V lookup: CDR1 MNHEY, CDR2 SVGAGI. In nucleotides, the CDR3 is TGTGCCAGCAGTTCTCTTGCGGGGAAGCGGGCCTATGGCTACACCTTC. Its protein is CASSSLAGKRAYGYTF.

The sample holds many counts of this clonotype. The chain joins TRBV9 to TRBJ1-2; the D is unclear. From germline, CDR1 is SGDLS and CDR2 YYNGEE. This CDR3 has 13 residues. The germline V and J ends were trimmed by 0 bases and 3 bases, with 6 bases remaining between them. The CDR3 sequence: CASSVEEDYGYTF. The CDR3 DNA follows: TGTGCCAGCAGCGTAGAAGAAGACTATGGCTACACCTTC.

A remark on this clonotype: At one end, the junction sequence differs from germline, possibly due to a read error. The rearrangement uses TRBV6-5 and TRBJ2-3, with 8 bases aligning to TRBD2. The CDR3 has 15 residues. From germline, CDR1 is MNHEY and CDR2 SVGAGI. This chain's CDR3 is CVSRAGTSSLNTQYF. In DNA, the CDR3 is TGTGTCAGCAGGGCCGGGACTAGTTCACTAAATACGCAGTATTTT.

Here the CDR3 reads CASSQEDRTYSDTQYF. CDR3 DNA sequence: TGTGCCAGCAGCCAAGAGGACCGCACTTATTCAGATACGCAGTATTTT. The rearrangement joins TRBV4-2 to TRBJ2-3; D is unresolved. The germline V and J ends were trimmed by 0 bases and 4 bases, with 14 bases remaining between them. This CDR3 region has 16 residues. Germline V lookup: CDR1 LGHNA, CDR2 YNFKEQ.

The chain employs TRBV27 and TRBJ1-2; 8 positions match TRBD1. The CDR3 runs 18 residues. The junction had 14 bases not matched to a gene; V was cut back by 4 bases and J by 1 base. From germline, CDR1 is MNHEY and CDR2 SMNVEV (reference sequence). Here the CDR3 reads CASSYPFGQGSLNYGYTF. CDR3 sequence (DNA): TGTGCCAGCAGTTACCCCTTCGGACAGGGCTCCCTTAACTATGGCTACACCTTC.

The CDR3 here is CASSPRGDSYYGYTF. In DNA form, the CDR3 reads TGTGCCAGCTCACCACGGGGGGACTCTTACTATGGCTACACCTTC. This chain connects TRBV18 to TRBJ1-2; perhaps TRBD1 as D (5 bases). The length of the CDR3 is 15 residues. The V gene's germline CDR1 is KGHSH and CDR2 LQKENI. V lost 1 base and J 3 bases, leaving 12 bases between the germline ends.

This clonotype has a count of ten or more. This chain links TRBV14 with TRBJ2-1, with 11 bases fitting TRBD1. The V and J ends lost 4 bases and 8 bases, in that order; junction bases with no gene match: 7. Germline V CDR1 and CDR2: SGHDN, FVKESK. The CDR3 contains 15 residues. Here the CDR3 reads CASSRGQGAIDEQFF. CDR3 bases: TGTGCCAGCAGCCGCGGACAGGGGGCTATCGATGAGCAGTTCTTC.

The chain joins TRBV2 to TRBJ2-7; the D call may be TRBD1 or TRBD2 (6 bases each). Germline V gives CDR1 SNHLY, CDR2 FYNNEI. Trimming stripped 4 bases from V and 1 base from J, with 14 bases between. The CDR3 loop spans 15 amino acids. The CDR3 region is CASSGGGGPSYEQYF. The CDR3 DNA sequence: TGTGCCAGCAGTGGCGGAGGGGGACCATCCTACGAGCAGTACTTC.

This clonotype has more than one count but fewer than ten. V is TRBV5-5 and J is TRBJ1-1, with 7 bases that match TRBD1. The junction had 6 bases not matched to a gene; V was cut back by 3 bases and J by 4 bases. There are 14 residues in the CDR3. CDR1 is SGHKS and CDR2 is YYEKEE in the germline V gene (reference sequence). CDR3 DNA: TGTGCCAGCAGCTCAGACAGGGCTATCACTGAAGCTTTCTTT. Translation: CASSSDRAITEAFF.

This clonotype was observed many times. This rearrangement joins TRBV3-1 to TRBJ1-5, with D unclear. Germline V gives CDR1 LGHDT, CDR2 YNNKEL (reference sequence). V was trimmed by 0 bases and J by 0 bases, leaving 6 bases between them. The CDR3 loop spans 15 amino acids. CDR3 coding DNA: TGTGCCAGCAGCCAAGATACGAATAGCAATCAGCCCCAGCATTTT. Amino acids: CASSQDTNSNQPQHF. The complete variable domain, with remaining parts taken from reference TRBV3-1 and TRBJ1-5, reads DTAVSQTPKYLVTQMGNDKSIKCEQNLGHDTMYWYKQDSKKFLKIMFSYNNKELIINETVPNRFSPKSPDKAHLNLHINSLELGDSAVYFCASSQDTNSNQPQHFGDGTRLSIL.

This clonotype came up many times. The rearrangement links TRBV20-1 to TRBJ2-5; a weak D match, TRBD2 (5 bases). The V and J ends lost 6 bases and 5 bases respectively, with 7 bases between them. This CDR3 spans 10 amino acids. Germline V gives CDR1 DFQATT, CDR2 SNEGSKA (reference sequence). The CDR3 nucleotides read TGCAGTGCCGGGGAGGAGACCCAGTACTTC. It translates to CSAGEETQYF.

The chain combines TRBV12-3 or TRBV12-4 with TRBJ2-1; D is unresolved. V was cut by 0 bases and J by 10 bases, with 22 bases left in between. There are 17 residues in the CDR3. The CDR3: CASSLAYGPEDHPEQFF. The CDR3 DNA reads as TGTGCCAGCAGTTTAGCATATGGTCCCGAGGACCACCCCGAGCAGTTCTTC.

J is TRBJ1-2 and V is TRBV3-1; D unclear. The V gene lost 0 bases and the J gene lost 4 bases, with 15 bases spanning the gap. CDR1 and CDR2 from the germline V gene are LGHDT and YNNKEL (reference sequence). The CDR3 is 16 amino acids. CDR3 DNA sequence: TGTGCCAGCAGCCAAGAAGCGGTTGACGGGATCTATGGCTACACCTTC. This encodes CASSQEAVDGIYGYTF. Full variable domain (outside the CDR3, taken from reference TRBV3-1 and TRBJ1-2): DTAVSQTPKYLVTQMGNDKSIKCEQNLGHDTMYWYKQDSKKFLKIMFSYNNKELIINETVPNRFSPKSPDKAHLNLHINSLELGDSAVYFCASSQEAVDGIYGYTFGSGTRLTVV.

This clonotype was detected a few times. The chain has TRBV7-6 and TRBJ2-3; 7 bases map to TRBD1. Germline V gene data show CDR1 as SGHVS and CDR2 as FNYEAQ. The length of the CDR3 is 16 residues. V lost 1 base to trimming and J lost 2 bases; unmatched junction nucleotides: 6. As DNA, the CDR3 is TGTGCCAGCAGCTTAGGTTGGGACAGCTACACAGATACGCAGTATTTT. It codes for CASSLGWDSYTDTQYF.

V usage is TRBV19 and J usage is TRBJ2-1; 8 nucleotides match TRBD1. CDR1 LNHDA and CDR2 SQIVND come from the germline V gene (reference sequence). J gave up 9 bases and V 3 bases, and 4 bases lay outside the gene matches. The CDR3 totals 13 residues. CDR3 region: CASSIYDRGEQFF. CDR3 bases: TGTGCCAGTAGTATTTATGACAGGGGTGAGCAGTTCTTC.

V is TRBV11-2 and J is TRBJ2-1; maybe TRBD1 (7 bases). This CDR3 has 16 amino acids. The germline V gene has CDR1 SGHAT and CDR2 FQNNGV. The V gene lost 5 bases and the J gene lost 8 bases, with 22 bases spanning the gap. CDR3 coding DNA: TGTGCCAGCAGCCCCTTTGCAGGGGGGAAGGATGATGAGCAGTTCTTC. Translating gives CASSPFAGGKDDEQFF.

This clonotype was counted a few times. The V and J genes are TRBV20-1 and TRBJ2-1; 8 bases agree with TRBD2. Germline V lookup: CDR1 DFQATT, CDR2 SNEGSKA (reference sequence). Trimming removed 6 bases from V and 9 bases from J; junction bases left unmatched: 7. The length of the CDR3 is 12 residues. For the CDR3, the DNA is TGCAGTGCCCAGCGGGGGAGGGGTGAGCAGTTCTTC. Its protein is CSAQRGRGEQFF.

The chain uses TRBV3-1 and TRBJ2-7, with TRBD2 identical over 8 bases. The CDR3 loop spans 16 amino acids. Germline values: CDR1 LGHDT, CDR2 YNNKEL (reference sequence). V shed 4 bases and J 6 bases; nucleotides not matched to a gene: 14. This CDR3 reads CASSRRGDPFGGEQYF. CDR3 coding DNA: TGTGCCAGCAGCCGGCGGGGGGACCCCTTCGGAGGCGAGCAGTACTTC.

This clonotype was seen a handful of times. This chain connects TRBV12-3 or TRBV12-4 to TRBJ1-1; possible D gene TRBD1, 5 bases. V gave up 4 bases and J gave up 1 base, with 19 bases separating them. The CDR3 is 17 amino acids. Here the CDR3 DNA reads TGTGCCAGCAGTTCACGGGGCCCTAAGGGAGAGAACACTGAAGCTTTCTTT. Translating gives CASSSRGPKGENTEAFF.

Ten or more counts support this clonotype. The V gene is TRBV6-2 or TRBV6-3, the J gene TRBJ1-6, with 9 bases aligning to TRBD1. The length of the CDR3 is 17 residues. V was pared by 4 bases and J by 8 bases, with 12 bases of the junction left unmatched. Germline loops: CDR1 MNHEY, CDR2 SVGEGT. CDR3 protein: CASSFFGTGWYDSPLHF. The DNA of the CDR3 is TGTGCCAGCAGTTTCTTCGGGACAGGGTGGTATGATTCACCCCTCCACTTT.